This T cell receptor beta chain was observed in a study of T cells in Graves' hyperthyroidism and ophthalmopathy. V lost 0 bases, J lost 10 bases, and 10 bases lay in between. The CDR3 has 12 amino acids. Looked up from germline, CDR1 is SGDLS and CDR2 is YYNGEE. Amplified regions were TCR beta CDR3 sequences from RNA transcripts. The HTBI primer set drove a first-round RT-PCR of the TCR CDR3. Each CDR3 protein is one row after TCRdb ran MiXCR on the multiplex PCR reads. Altogether under 350,000 distinct CDR3 sequences are present, around a sixth being singletons, with the ten largest covering 49%. Using around 10 ml of fresh peripheral blood, PBMCs were prepared. This clonotype turned up a few times.

The receptor was derived from a woman aged 45 to 65 with Graves' hyperthyroidism. Input material: blood. V is TRBV9 and J is TRBJ2-5; unclear D gene. CDR3 region: CASSVDQAHQYF. DNA of the CDR3: TGTGCCAGCAGCGTAGATCAGGCGCACCAGTACTTC.